Listed here are 9 T cell receptor beta chains from one sample, sequenced in a study of cytomegalovirus exposure and HLA in healthy donors. PCR employed 60 Vbeta and 13 Jbeta primers. Assay: immunoSEQ multiplex PCR; the TCRdb copy retains only in-frame clones and omits some. The table has about 98,000 clones, roughly 81% seen once. Sequenced sample: PBMCs. The receptors were sampled from a man aged 40-55 years in good health and CMV-seronegative.

The gene calls are TRBV7-9 and TRBJ2-1, with D possibly matching TRBD2 (6 bases). V gave up 3 bases and J gave up 8 bases, with 14 bases separating them. Germline assignment: CDR1 SEHNR and CDR2 FQNEAQ (reference sequence). This CDR3 contains 14 residues. The CDR3 spells CASSFGGILDEQFF. The DNA for the CDR3 is TGTGCCAGCAGCTTTGGAGGGATTCTGGATGAGCAGTTCTTC.

The chain carries TRBV18 and TRBJ1-1; 9 bases are shared with TRBD1. Trimming removed 7 bases from V and 4 bases from J; junction bases left unmatched: 4. CDR1 is KGHSH, CDR2 LQKENI, per germline. The CDR3 totals 13 residues. The CDR3 is CASLGQGGTEAFF. The CDR3 coding sequence is TGTGCCAGCTTGGGACAGGGAGGCACTGAAGCTTTCTTT.

In nucleotides, the CDR3 is TGTGCCAGCAGCCCCCTCAGGGGGCGGGATGAAAAACTGTTTTTT. Residues: CASSPLRGRDEKLFF. The chain uses TRBV14 and TRBJ1-4; 8 nucleotides agree with TRBD1. J gave up 6 bases and V 4 bases, and 7 bases lay outside the gene matches. Germline lookup yields CDR1 SGHDN and CDR2 FVKESK. The CDR3 spans 15 residues.

About this clone: Other DNA sequences in this sample translate to the same CDR3. This sequence joins TRBV29-1 and TRBJ1-3; 9 bases align to TRBD1. The length of the CDR3 is 13 residues. V lost 4 bases and J lost 2; bases outside the gene matches: 0. CDR1 is SQVTM and CDR2 is ANQGSEA in the germline V gene. The CDR3 DNA sequence: TGCAGCGTTGGACAGGGGGCTGGAAACACCATATATTTT. Encoded protein: CSVGQGAGNTIYF.

The chain couples TRBV19 to TRBJ1-2; 9 nucleotides align to TRBD1. This CDR3 comprises 13 residues. Germline V gene lookup returns CDR1 LNHDA and CDR2 SQIVND (reference sequence). V lost 6 bases, J lost 4 bases, and 3 bases stayed unmatched. This chain's CDR3 is CASSQQGAYGYTF. In nucleotides, the CDR3 is TGTGCCAGTAGCCAACAGGGGGCCTATGGCTACACCTTC.

The CDR3 loop is CASSTSGDSNQPQHF. In DNA form, the CDR3 reads TGTGCCAGCAGCACGAGTGGAGACTCCAATCAGCCCCAGCATTTT. The rearrangement joins TRBV7-8 to TRBJ1-5, with D unresolved. The CDR3 extends over 15 amino acids. Per the germline V gene, CDR1 is SGHVS and CDR2 is FQNEAQ. Trimming cost V 5 bases and J 3 bases, with 14 bases left between them. The full variable domain, rest sourced from reference TRBV7-8 and TRBJ1-5, is GAGVSQSPRYKVAKRGQDVALRCDPISGHVSLFWYQQALGQGPEFLTYFQNEAQLDKSGLPSDRFFAERPEGSVSTLKIQRTQQEDSAVYLCASSTSGDSNQPQHFGDGTRLSIL.

The V and J genes are TRBV7-7 and TRBJ2-3; D is ambiguous. CDR3 length: 15 residues. From germline, CDR1 is SSHAT and CDR2 FNYEAQ (reference sequence). The V gene lost 5 bases and the J gene lost 2 bases, with 14 bases spanning the gap. The CDR3 is CASSPSARSTDTQYF. For the CDR3, the DNA is TGTGCCAGCAGCCCATCGGCGAGGTCCACAGATACGCAGTATTTT.

The V and J genes are TRBV27 and TRBJ1-6, with 8 nucleotides matching TRBD1. V was pared by 3 bases and J by 7 bases, with 2 bases of the junction left unmatched. CDR1 is MNHEY, CDR2 SMNVEV, per germline (reference sequence). This CDR3 is 14 amino acids long. Here the CDR3 DNA reads TGTGCCAGCAGTTTTCGACAGGGGAATTCACCCCTCCACTTT. Protein sequence: CASSFRQGNSPLHF.

This rearrangement joins TRBV6-6 to TRBJ2-2; D gene ambiguous. Germline CDR1 reads MNHNY; CDR2 reads SVGAGI (reference sequence). The V end was cut by 4 bases, the J end by 5 bases, with 8 bases between. The CDR3 extends over 13 amino acids. The CDR3 sequence: CASSSPRTGELFF. The CDR3 bases are TGTGCCAGCAGTTCCCCTAGAACCGGGGAGCTGTTTTTT.